This TCR beta chain was sequenced for a study of cytomegalovirus exposure and HLA in healthy donors (dated by TCRdb to the late 2010s). At the level of the whole study: An earlier analysis of more than 550 of the donors reported approximately 260 Gb of sequence data and 90 million to 120 million unique TCR beta sequences obtained from around 190 million T cells. An early release covering just under 650 HLA-typed donors comprised approximately 300 gigabases of sequencing data and tens of millions of unique TCR sequences. Of the roughly 430 genotyped donors, about 80% fell in the genetic ancestry cluster associated with self-reported Caucasian donors. The aim of the study was to test whether cataloging public T cell receptors could identify signatures of past pathogen exposure. The study profiled the T cell repertoires of 550 to 700 subjects by immunosequencing and related them to cytomegalovirus serostatus. A separate validation cohort of over 95 different subjects was used in addition to the approximately 700-subject first cohort. High-throughput TCR immunosequencing, statistical association of individual TCRs with disease status, and machine learning were combined to predict cytomegalovirus infection status. A later analysis re-analyzed previously published TCR beta repertoires from approximately 700 donors and added high-resolution HLA genotyping to study TCR occurrence patterns. In the later analysis, no new phenotypic data were used to find candidate immune exposures; instead, reliance was placed on TCR beta sequences and their occurrence across donors. An earlier analysis of several hundred of the donors used high-throughput TCR beta sequencing to judge whether each TCR beta V gene segment behaved as functional or pseudogenic. Donor age, sex, ethnicity and CMV serostatus were compiled alongside the repertoire data. A later genetic analysis used genome-wide SNP genotypes for about three fifths of the roughly 700 donors, treating that subset as a discovery cohort. All discovery cohort repertoires had been generated on a single sequencing platform. Both class I and class II loci were covered by HLA typing, at four-digit resolution. Typing coverage varied by locus: about 620-630 donors for A, B, C, DRB1 and DQB1; 522 for DQA1; around 570 for DPA1; approximately 490 for DPB1. Four to six DR-DQ haplotypes were handled as single units for association and clustering, since linkage in the cohort was strong. Across about 370 genotyped donors of the cohort, an average of roughly 250,000 unique TCR beta nucleotide sequences per donor were sequenced, and roughly 20% of those sequences were non-productive. Broad study findings and their caveats: CMV serostatus was the only immune exposure information available for the cohort. About 15 rarely observed V segments, including chromosome 9 orphons, were excluded from the earlier analysis of some 590 of the donors because counts were too low. The presence/absence analyses assumed that sequencing depth was roughly uniform across donors, and that assumption may not be true. Most TCR sequences were observed very rarely across donors, whereas some public TCRs were present in many individuals. A later analysis associated 15,000 or so TCR beta sequences with specific HLA alleles at a false discovery rate of 0.05. According to a later analysis, parvovirus B19, influenza, CMV and Epstein-Barr virus appeared linked to several top co-occurrence clusters. In a later analysis, HLA-associated TCR beta chains were found to be more clonally expanded and to have lower generation probabilities than equally common non-associated chains. A cluster of highly shared sequence variants was judged likely to be a technical artifact of the sequencing pipeline. The cohort was sequenced for TCR beta chains only, and without alpha or paired-chain data the features that could be detected were limited. Cytomegalovirus status was reported to be diagnosed by the classifier with high specificity and sensitivity in both the original and validation cohorts. Three of the identified cytomegalovirus-associated TCR beta chains were confirmed in vitro to be specific for cytomegalovirus antigens. In the study, some 180 TCR beta chains were listed as associated with cytomegalovirus. In a later genetic analysis, fewer N-insertions in productive TCRs were reported among donors in an Asian-associated ancestry cluster than the approximately 710-donor mean. A later genetic analysis associated a missense DCLRE1C variant with V-gene and J-gene trimming of TCR beta chains, and an independent cohort replicated the association. In a later analysis, the rate of TCR association differed among HLA loci, with DRB1 alleles having the most associated TCRs and HLA-C alleles having the fewest. HLA typing was unavailable for some donors at each locus, so association tests used only the typed subset. A further reported finding was that TCR beta sequences accurately predicted the HLA-A and HLA-B alleles for most subjects in the first cohort. Linkage disequilibrium might explain the correlated functional status among segregating V segments, but an unknown experimental factor could not be ruled out. An earlier analysis of approximately 570 of the donors showed that most TCR beta V segments appeared in productive rearrangements either about 87% or about 30% of the time, which broadly matched IMGT annotations. A later analysis found that most CMV-associated TCR beta chains appeared HLA-restricted, with HLA associations seemingly driven largely by CMV exposure. It was suggested by the authors that the approach could potentially be generalized to other disease states and immunological phenotypes. Assigning TCR associations to individual alleles was difficult when HLA alleles, especially DR and DQ, strongly co-occurred.

The cohort consisted of 600 to 750 healthy bone marrow donors. Cohort members were all nominally healthy when sampled, although unrecorded immune exposures were likely present. The donor was CMV seropositive and was included in the group of about 290 seropositive cohort members. A peripheral blood sample was collected from each donor, and TCR beta sequencing was performed on peripheral blood mononuclear cells. The Qiagen DNeasy Blood Extraction Kit was used to extract genomic DNA from the blood cell samples. To note about this clone: Its antigen remains unidentified. Base qualities are not at hand, and no much larger clone is one base apart.

Library construction relied on the immunoSEQ multiplex PCR assay. For the multiplex PCR, a mixture combining 60 forward primers for TCR Vbeta segments and 13 reverse primers for TCR Jbeta segments was used. The CDR3 region of rearranged TCR beta genes was amplified from genomic DNA with a multiplex PCR assay. On the Illumina HiSeq System, the amplified TCR beta libraries were sequenced as 87-base-pair reads. As for the authors' bioinformatics: A later analysis counted some 74 million unique TCR beta chains across the 700 or so repertoires, and some 11 million of these chains were shared by at least two donors. Raw reads were error-corrected and collapsed into unique sequences by a nearest-neighbor algorithm in which closely related sequences were merged to remove PCR and sequencing errors. V, D and J gene segments were assigned by aligning CDR3 sequences to IMGT reference sequences. For a sequence to be retained, a match of at least six nucleotides to both a V gene segment and a J gene segment was required. Rearrangements were classified as productive when the CDR3 lacked stop codons and remained in frame with V and J, and all other rearrangements were classified as non-productive. Following IMGT convention, CDR3 was defined as the stretch from the second conserved V-encoded cysteine up to the conserved J-encoded phenylalanine. The earlier analysis of about 530 of the donors excluded any sequence lacking an unambiguous match to a single V gene segment. An earlier analysis of roughly 590 of the donors called V segments functional above 56.7% productive rearrangements and segregating when the between-donor standard deviation exceeded 5%. A statistical classification framework was developed to diagnose cytomegalovirus status using the catalog of TCR beta chain sequences. A later analysis assigned V and J genes by comparing TCR nucleotide sequences with IMGT/GENE-DB human TR gene sequences. The TCRdist pipeline was used in a later analysis to assign CDR3 sequences and most-parsimonious VDJ recombination scenarios. In a later analysis, every TCR beta chain was defined by the combination of its CDR3 amino acid sequence and its V-gene family, and reads without a unique V-gene family were dropped. To address suspected cross-contamination and a sequencing artifact, a later analysis removed around 600 highly shared, low-generation-probability nucleotide sequences. In a later analysis, a clonal expansion index was calculated for each public chain from normalized within-repertoire ranks of inferred template counts. A later analysis computed generation probabilities with a VDJ recombination model fitted to out-of-frame rearrangements, and checked the results against IGoR. In a later analysis, hypergeometric tests were used to score TCR-TCR, TCR-HLA and TCR-CMV co-occurrence, with a repertoire-size bias correction applied to TCR pairs. In a later analysis, false discovery rates were estimated by permuting HLA or CMV assignments 20 times. In a later analysis, co-occurring TCRs were grouped with DBSCAN, and TCRdist sequence similarity was added when clustering was performed within HLA-allele-positive subsets. Co-occurrence clustering excluded repertoires with fewer than 30,000 or more than 120,000 public chains, plus five with anomalous nucleotide sharing. The source is immuneACCESS, and TCRdb retained only in-frame sequences with V and J called. Part of the clones is not carried over; for the studies checked, unresolved V genes explain less than half of this, and the remainder is unexplained. V and J calls and clone size follow that table, whereas D and trimming were derived from the DNA. This sample is represented by 70,000 to 80,000 clones; approximately 72% of them were singletons. The ten largest clones add up to 8% to 9% of the sample.

Sequenced sample: PBMCs. This sequence was found in a woman aged 35 to 49 in good health and CMV-seropositive.

For the CDR3, the sequence is CASSLQGWGQPQHF. The bases read TGTGCCAGCAGCCTACAGGGGTGGGGTCAGCCCCAGCATTTT. The chain links TRBV5-6 with TRBJ1-5, and 7 bases in between align with TRBD1. CDR1 is given as SGHDT and CDR2 as YYEEEE, both from the germline V gene. The CDR3 goes from the cysteine to the phenylalanine over 14 residues. Just the 42-base CDR3 DNA is kept, in frame starting at base 1. The V end gives up 4 bases and the J end 6 bases, leaving 7 bases in the junction not matched to a gene.